Following are 3 T cell receptor beta chains from one sample sequenced in a study of blood T cells in healthy people across ages. A second PCR of 7 to 11 cycles used a sample-barcoded 5' primer and a J-beta primer mix. TCRdb re-analysed the 5' RACE reads in MiXCR, keeping a single row per CDR3 protein. The repertoire holds some 1,500,000 distinct CDR3 sequences, with around 40% as singletons. Sequenced sample: blood. The receptors were gathered from a woman between 18 and 30 years old in good health.

As regards this clonotype: A clone one base away is much larger, so this may be a read error. The chain carries TRBV20-1 and TRBJ2-1, with 12 bases matching TRBD2. Germline V lookup: CDR1 DFQATT, CDR2 SNEGSKA (reference sequence). There are 15 residues in the CDR3. CDR3 sequence (DNA): TGCAGTGCTGCCTCGACTAGCGGGAGTATCGGTGAGCTGTTCTTC. As protein: CSAASTSGSIGELFF.

The chain links TRBV6-6 to TRBJ2-5, with D possibly TRBD1 on 6 matching bases. The end of the DNA fits TRBJ2-1 better, so the J call may be wrong. Germline V gives CDR1 MNHNY, CDR2 SVGAGI (reference sequence). The CDR3 is 14 amino acids. The CDR3, as DNA: TGTGCCAGCAGCGGACAGAGCTACCAAGAGACCCAGTTCTTC. This codes for CASSGQSYQETQFF.

This clonotype came up a few times. The chain has TRBV18 and TRBJ1-3; D gene uncertain. The ends were cut back, 8 bases at V and 0 bases at J, with 5 bases in the middle. From germline, CDR1 is KGHSH and CDR2 LQKENI. This CDR3 contains 12 residues. CDR3: CASGSSGNTIYF. Written as DNA, the CDR3 is TGTGCCAGCGGCTCCTCTGGAAACACCATATATTTT.